The present T cell receptor beta chain was sequenced within a study of blood T cell repertoires in COVID-19 (dated by TCRdb to 2018 to 2021). Describing the broader study: Collaborator samples came from the United States, Italy and Spain and covered acute and convalescent phases of COVID-19. The dataset comprised deeply sampled blood TCRbeta repertoires from subjects exposed to, actively infected with, or recovered from COVID-19. The material from the prospective study consisted of cDNA or gDNA derived from T cells, B-cell-depleted T cells, or PBMCs. A de-identified subject ID, COVID-19 status, age in years and sex were almost always included in the sample metadata. Samples were obtained from the ongoing ImmuneRACE study (first 160 participants) and from over 1,000 subjects provided by 6 global collaborators. A freely available public database, intended as a resource for researchers studying the immune response to SARS-CoV-2, is where the repertoires were released. Where HLA class I and class II types were available, the types were taken from metadata supplied by the sample provider, not from assay-based typing. Overall study results and their limits: The quantity of clinical and demographic metadata differed by source and by participant and was supplied without curation.

At one collaborating source in Seattle, patients were enrolled during active infection and were followed longitudinally through the course of disease. Collaborating institutions collected whole blood in K2EDTA tubes following their own protocols. Collaborator samples were shipped for TCRbeta analysis as frozen whole blood, isolated PBMCs, or DNA extracted from either sample type. To note about this clone: This receptor's antigen is unknown. Base qualities are not at hand, and no much larger clone is one base apart.

Per the germline V gene, SGHDT is the CDR1 and YYEEEE is the CDR2. The junction carries 5 bases between V and J, which are trimmed by 1 base and 4 bases respectively. Its CDR3 holds 12 amino acids, cysteine through phenylalanine. The retained sequence is limited to the CDR3, 36 bases, with the frame set at the first base. TCRbeta CDR3 regions were amplified from genomic DNA using the immunoSEQ Assay, a bias-controlled multiplex PCR. The published analysis was carried out like this. Nucleated cell counts per sample were estimated from amplification of reference gene primers within the assay. To quantify the absolute abundance of each unique TCRbeta CDR3 rearrangement, sequence reads were collapsed and filtered. For each sample, productive Simpson clonality was calculated as the square root of Simpson's diversity index across productive rearrangements. TCRdb obtained this table from immuneACCESS and retained in-frame rearrangements with V and J assigned. These tables miss some clones; where compared with another copy, unresolved V genes account for less than half of the shortfall, and the remainder is unexplained. The D gene and trimming were derived from the DNA, and the V and J assignments and clone size from that table. The sample profile shows about 220,000 clones; about 82% of them were found once. About 2.5% of the sample is held by the ten biggest clonotypes.

Rearrangement joined TRBV5-6 to TRBJ1-1, with no confident D gene call. This receptor was identified in a woman in her 70s with COVID-19, enrolled during active disease. The material sequenced was peripheral blood. The nucleotides are TGTGCCAGCAGCTTGTGGGCCACTGAAGCTTTCTTT. This encodes CASSLWATEAFF.